These T cell receptor beta chains were read from a single sample in a study of blood T cell repertoires in COVID-19. Libraries were prepared by immunoSEQ multiplex PCR; TCRdb keeps only in-frame clonotypes and omits some of them. The table includes under 300,000 clones, around 90% detected once. The sample taken for sequencing was PBMCs or T cells enriched from blood (not recorded which). The receptor set was obtained from a woman in her forties or fifties who had recovered from COVID-19. Both conserved end residues are part of each CDR3. The order of the fields is V gene, clone size, D gene, J gene, CDR3 protein, CDR3 DNA. D genes are given only for firm matches. Clone size is given for some rows only: seen once, a few or many times, or a class if the clone is expanded.

v_gene: TRBV5-4
abundance: NA
d_gene: NA
j_gene: TRBJ2-7
CDR3aa: CASSSPHTDSYEQYF
CDR3nt: TGTGCCAGCAGCTCACCACACACCGACTCCTACGAGCAGTACTTC

v_gene: TRBV28
abundance: NA
d_gene: NA
j_gene: TRBJ1-4
CDR3aa: CASSLFRGINEKLFF
CDR3nt: TGTGCCAGCAGTTTATTCCGGGGAATTAATGAAAAACTGTTTTTT

v_gene: TRBV6-5
abundance: NA
d_gene: TRBD2
j_gene: TRBJ2-7
CDR3aa: CASSYLSGSSYEQYF
CDR3nt: TGTGCCAGCAGTTACCTTAGCGGGAGCTCCTACGAGCAGTACTTC

v_gene: TRBV5-1
abundance: NA
d_gene: NA
j_gene: TRBJ2-2
CDR3aa: CASRGQVINTGELFF
CDR3nt: TGCGCCAGCAGGGGACAAGTCATTAACACCGGGGAGCTGTTTTTT

v_gene: TRBV9
abundance: NA
d_gene: TRBD1
j_gene: TRBJ1-2
CDR3aa: CASSVDLPGQRPYYGYTF
CDR3nt: TGTGCCAGCAGCGTAGACCTACCGGGACAGCGACCTTACTATGGCTACACCTTC

v_gene: TRBV11-2
abundance: NA
d_gene: TRBD1
j_gene: TRBJ1-1
CDR3aa: CASSGEGAITEAFF
CDR3nt: TGTGCCAGCAGTGGTGAGGGGGCTATCACTGAAGCTTTCTTT

v_gene: TRBV6-6
abundance: NA
d_gene: TRBD2
j_gene: TRBJ2-7
CDR3aa: CASSSLAAYEQYF
CDR3nt: TGTGCCAGCAGCAGTCTAGCGGCCTACGAGCAGTACTTC

v_gene: TRBV7-3
abundance: NA
d_gene: TRBD2
j_gene: TRBJ2-1
CDR3aa: CASSLIGGRAYNEQFF
CDR3nt: TGTGCCAGCAGCTTAATTGGCGGGAGAGCCTACAATGAGCAGTTCTTC

v_gene: TRBV7-9
abundance: few
d_gene: NA
j_gene: TRBJ2-1
CDR3aa: CASGISFRGSSYNEQFF
CDR3nt: TGTGCCAGTGGGATTAGTTTTCGGGGAAGCTCCTACAATGAGCAGTTCTTC

v_gene: TRBV19
abundance: NA
d_gene: TRBD2
j_gene: TRBJ2-3
CDR3aa: CASSISSSGLFLRTQYF
CDR3nt: TGTGCCAGTAGTATCTCTTCTAGCGGGTTATTTCTCCGGACGCAGTATTTT

v_gene: TRBV5-4
abundance: NA
d_gene: NA
j_gene: TRBJ2-3
CDR3aa: CASSPFRGSTDTQYF
CDR3nt: TGTGCCAGCAGCCCTTTCCGGGGAAGCACAGATACGCAGTATTTT

v_gene: TRBV29-1
abundance: NA
d_gene: TRBD1
j_gene: TRBJ1-2
CDR3aa: CSVEFTGGNYGYTF
CDR3nt: TGCAGCGTTGAATTCACAGGGGGAAACTATGGCTACACCTTC

v_gene: TRBV9
abundance: NA
d_gene: NA
j_gene: TRBJ1-4
CDR3aa: CASSVTGGINEKLFF
CDR3nt: TGTGCCAGCAGCGTGACTGGGGGGATTAATGAAAAACTGTTTTTT

v_gene: TRBV6-5
abundance: NA
d_gene: NA
j_gene: TRBJ1-4
CDR3aa: CASSYTGVNEKLFF
CDR3nt: TGTGCCAGCAGTTATACCGGGGTTAATGAAAAACTGTTTTTT

v_gene: TRBV4-1
abundance: NA
d_gene: TRBD1
j_gene: TRBJ1-6
CDR3aa: CASSPRQGNGAGSPLHF
CDR3nt: TGCGCCAGCAGCCCCCGACAGGGGAACGGTGCGGGATCACCCCTCCACTTT

v_gene: TRBV3-1/TRBV3-2
abundance: NA
d_gene: NA
j_gene: TRBJ1-2
CDR3aa: CASTSGGGGYGYTF
CDR3nt: TGTGCCAGCACTTCGGGGGGGGGAGGCTATGGCTACACCTTC

v_gene: TRBV11-2
abundance: NA
d_gene: NA
j_gene: TRBJ2-3
CDR3aa: CASSLVQGGTDTQYF
CDR3nt: TGTGCCAGCAGCTTAGTACAGGGTGGAACAGATACGCAGTATTTT

v_gene: TRBV27
abundance: NA
d_gene: NA
j_gene: TRBJ1-5
CDR3aa: CASTSVSGQPQHF
CDR3nt: TGTGCCAGCACCTCCGTCTCAGGTCAGCCCCAGCATTTT

v_gene: TRBV10-3
abundance: few
d_gene: TRBD1
j_gene: TRBJ1-1
CDR3aa: CAISEQGAGNTEAFF
CDR3nt: TGTGCCATCAGTGAGCAGGGGGCTGGGAACACTGAAGCTTTCTTT

v_gene: TRBV5-1
abundance: few
d_gene: TRBD1
j_gene: TRBJ1-4
CDR3aa: CASSLERGHSEKLFF
CDR3nt: TGCGCCAGCAGCTTGGAAAGGGGGCACAGTGAAAAACTGTTTTTT

v_gene: TRBV24-1
abundance: NA
d_gene: NA
j_gene: TRBJ1-5
CDR3aa: CATRTRGQPQHF
CDR3nt: TGTGCCACCAGGACGCGGGGGCAGCCCCAGCATTTT

v_gene: TRBV19
abundance: NA
d_gene: TRBD1
j_gene: TRBJ2-3
CDR3aa: CASSPTGIDTDTQYF
CDR3nt: TGTGCCAGTAGCCCGACAGGGATCGATACAGATACGCAGTATTTT

v_gene: TRBV19
abundance: NA
d_gene: NA
j_gene: TRBJ1-4
CDR3aa: CASSISGKLFF
CDR3nt: TGTGCCAGTAGTATTAGCGGTAAACTGTTTTTT

v_gene: TRBV3-1/TRBV3-2
abundance: NA
d_gene: NA
j_gene: TRBJ1-3
CDR3aa: CASSRGTGDGNTIYF
CDR3nt: TGTGCCAGCAGCCGGGGAACAGGTGACGGAAACACCATATATTTT

v_gene: TRBV4-1
abundance: NA
d_gene: NA
j_gene: TRBJ1-2
CDR3aa: CASSQARDKGHNYGYTF
CDR3nt: TGCGCCAGCAGCCAAGCCAGGGACAAAGGACACAACTATGGCTACACCTTC

v_gene: TRBV28
abundance: NA
d_gene: TRBD1
j_gene: TRBJ1-2
CDR3aa: CASSTTGTGFYGYTF
CDR3nt: TGTGCCAGCAGTACCACCGGGACAGGGTTCTATGGCTACACCTTC

v_gene: TRBV11-1
abundance: NA
d_gene: TRBD1
j_gene: TRBJ2-7
CDR3aa: CASSKERTGAGEQYF
CDR3nt: TGTGCCAGCAGCAAAGAGCGGACAGGGGCGGGCGAGCAGTACTTC

v_gene: TRBV19
abundance: NA
d_gene: NA
j_gene: TRBJ2-7
CDR3aa: CASSIVPTGEQYF
CDR3nt: TGTGCCAGTAGTATAGTCCCCACGGGAGAGCAGTACTTC

v_gene: TRBV4-1
abundance: NA
d_gene: TRBD2
j_gene: TRBJ2-1
CDR3aa: CASSQLRSSGIHNEQFF
CDR3nt: TGCGCCAGCAGCCAATTACGGTCTAGCGGTATCCACAATGAGCAGTTCTTC

v_gene: TRBV6-2/TRBV6-3
abundance: few
d_gene: TRBD2
j_gene: TRBJ2-7
CDR3aa: CASIPGGRDEQYF
CDR3nt: TGTGCCAGCATCCCCGGCGGGAGAGACGAGCAGTACTTC

v_gene: TRBV27
abundance: once
d_gene: NA
j_gene: TRBJ2-6
CDR3aa: CASSLLVSSGANVLTF
CDR3nt: TGTGCCAGCAGTTTATTGGTTAGCTCTGGGGCCAACGTCCTGACTTTC

v_gene: TRBV2
abundance: NA
d_gene: NA
j_gene: TRBJ1-4
CDR3aa: CASSSRWEGGNEKLFF
CDR3nt: TGTGCCAGCAGCTCTAGGTGGGAGGGAGGTAATGAAAAACTGTTTTTT

v_gene: TRBV5-1
abundance: NA
d_gene: NA
j_gene: TRBJ2-3
CDR3aa: CASSLVTGQTTDTQYF
CDR3nt: TGCGCCAGCAGCTTGGTTACAGGGCAGACCACAGATACGCAGTATTTT

v_gene: TRBV5-4
abundance: NA
d_gene: NA
j_gene: TRBJ2-5
CDR3aa: CASSAGTRQETQYF
CDR3nt: TGTGCCAGCAGCGCAGGCACCCGACAGGAGACCCAGTACTTC

v_gene: TRBV14
abundance: NA
d_gene: NA
j_gene: TRBJ2-2
CDR3aa: CASSQARGTGELFF
CDR3nt: TGTGCCAGCAGCCAAGCTCGAGGAACCGGGGAGCTGTTTTTT

v_gene: TRBV10-3
abundance: NA
d_gene: NA
j_gene: TRBJ1-1
CDR3aa: CAISEYGGSNTEAFF
CDR3nt: TGTGCCATCAGTGAGTACGGGGGTTCGAACACTGAAGCTTTCTTT

v_gene: TRBV6-4
abundance: NA
d_gene: TRBD2
j_gene: TRBJ2-3
CDR3aa: CASSEFSGAIRDTQYF
CDR3nt: TGTGCCAGCAGTGAGTTTAGCGGGGCCATTCGGGATACGCAGTATTTT

v_gene: TRBV10-3
abundance: few
d_gene: TRBD1
j_gene: TRBJ1-5
CDR3aa: CAISDSKTGNSNQPQHF
CDR3nt: TGTGCCATCAGTGACTCTAAGACAGGGAATAGCAATCAGCCCCAGCATTTT

v_gene: TRBV11-2
abundance: NA
d_gene: NA
j_gene: TRBJ2-7
CDR3aa: CASRPMMGGEQYF
CDR3nt: TGTGCCAGCAGGCCGATGATGGGAGGCGAGCAGTACTTC

v_gene: TRBV15
abundance: NA
d_gene: NA
j_gene: TRBJ2-7
CDR3aa: CATSRDPGGYEQYF
CDR3nt: TGTGCCACCAGCAGAGATCCAGGAGGCTACGAGCAGTACTTC

v_gene: TRBV28
abundance: NA
d_gene: NA
j_gene: TRBJ2-1
CDR3aa: CASSTYAGYNEQFF
CDR3nt: TGTGCCAGCAGTACCTATGCAGGGTACAATGAGCAGTTCTTC

v_gene: TRBV15
abundance: NA
d_gene: TRBD1
j_gene: TRBJ1-3
CDR3aa: CATSRDLRQGVSGNTIYF
CDR3nt: TGTGCCACCAGCAGAGATTTGCGACAGGGGGTCTCTGGAAACACCATATATTTT

v_gene: TRBV2
abundance: NA
d_gene: NA
j_gene: TRBJ1-5
CDR3aa: CASSGGGHGNQPQHF
CDR3nt: TGTGCCAGCAGTGGGGGGGGACATGGCAATCAGCCCCAGCATTTT

v_gene: TRBV19
abundance: NA
d_gene: TRBD1
j_gene: TRBJ2-7
CDR3aa: CASKRGGRDYEQYF
CDR3nt: TGTGCCAGTAAGCGAGGGGGCAGGGACTACGAGCAGTACTTC

v_gene: TRBV10-3
abundance: NA
d_gene: NA
j_gene: TRBJ2-2
CDR3aa: CAVGSGELFF
CDR3nt: TGTGCCGTGGGCTCCGGGGAGCTGTTTTTT

v_gene: TRBV9
abundance: once
d_gene: TRBD2
j_gene: TRBJ2-3
CDR3aa: CASSVNAGVSDTQYF
CDR3nt: TGTGCCAGCAGCGTAAATGCGGGAGTGTCAGATACGCAGTATTTT

v_gene: TRBV5-1
abundance: once
d_gene: NA
j_gene: TRBJ1-5
CDR3aa: CASSLGERNQPQHF
CDR3nt: TGCGCCAGCAGCTTGGGAGAGCGGAATCAGCCCCAGCATTTT

v_gene: TRBV4-1
abundance: NA
d_gene: TRBD1
j_gene: TRBJ1-5
CDR3aa: CASSQEGQGVGGNQPQHF
CDR3nt: TGCGCCAGCAGCCAAGAGGGACAGGGCGTGGGCGGCAATCAGCCCCAGCATTTT

v_gene: TRBV6-2/TRBV6-3
abundance: NA
d_gene: NA
j_gene: TRBJ1-2
CDR3aa: CASSYARNYGYTF
CDR3nt: TGTGCCAGCAGTTACGCCAGAAACTATGGCTACACCTTC

v_gene: TRBV4-1
abundance: NA
d_gene: TRBD1
j_gene: TRBJ1-1
CDR3aa: CASSQPQGMRNTEAFF
CDR3nt: TGCGCCAGCAGCCAGCCACAGGGGATGCGAAACACTGAAGCTTTCTTT